This entry concerns a single TCR beta chain. There is no known antigen for this receptor. No clone much larger than this one lies a single base away; base qualities are absent. At the junction V is shortened by 2 bases and J by 6 bases; bases outside the gene matches: 19. CDR1 and CDR2 were assigned from the germline V gene (reference sequence) as LGHDT and YNNKEL. From its cysteine to its phenylalanine, the CDR3 spans 20 amino acids. Of all the DNA, just the CDR3 is kept, 60 bases in frame from base 1. TCRbeta CDR3 regions were amplified from genomic DNA using the immunoSEQ Assay, a bias-controlled multiplex PCR. From the authors' description of their analysis: Within the assay, amplification of reference gene primers was used to estimate how many nucleated cells each sample contained. Sequence reads were collapsed and filtered to measure the absolute abundance of every unique TCRbeta CDR3 rearrangement. For each sample, productive Simpson clonality was calculated as the square root of Simpson's diversity index over productive rearrangements. TCRdb mirrors the immuneACCESS table, restricted to in-frame sequences. Some clones are absent from its copies; in checked studies, under half trace to an unresolved V gene, and the reason for the others is unknown. That table furnishes V, J and clone size, whereas the DNA furnished D and trimming. Present in this sample are approximately 300,000 clones, 85% to 95% of which were seen just once. The top ten clonotypes cover approximately 4.1% of the sample.

The record originates from a study of blood T cell repertoires in COVID-19 (dated by TCRdb to between 2020 and 2021). The study in broad terms: Samples from collaborators originated in the United States, Italy and Spain and spanned both the acute and convalescent phases of COVID-19. The prospective study material was composed of cDNA or gDNA derived from T cells, B-cell-depleted T cells, or PBMCs. The dataset comprised deeply sampled blood TCRbeta repertoires from subjects exposed to, actively infected with, or recovered from COVID-19. The samples were drawn from the first 160 participants of the ongoing ImmuneRACE study and from 1,254 subjects provided by 6 global collaborators. The repertoires were made available in a free public database intended to serve as a resource for research on the immune response to SARS-CoV-2. The sample metadata nearly always contained a de-identified subject ID, COVID-19 status, age in years and sex. Where HLA class I and class II types were available, the types were taken from metadata supplied by the sample provider, not from assay-based typing. Summary of the overall study and its limitations: How much clinical and demographic metadata was included differed by source and by participant, and the metadata was provided uncurated.

Participants in the prospective study were enrolled through a virtual design, were aged about 18 to 89 years, and lived in under 25 United States geographic areas. In the prospective study, cohorts were assigned on the basis of participant-reported clinical history obtained from a screening survey and a study questionnaire. Exposed participants were defined as having been in contact with someone with a PCR-confirmed or clinician-diagnosed COVID-19 case within 2 weeks of study entry. Each participant in the prospective study had whole blood, serum and a nasopharyngeal or oropharyngeal swab collected by mobile phlebotomists. Over a roughly 2-month period, participants in the prospective study had the option of providing additional blood draws and questionnaires. Before DNA extraction, blood samples from the prospective study were shipped at room temperature or frozen.

The sequenced material came from PBMCs or T cells enriched from blood (not recorded which). The TCR originated in a woman aged 25 to 39 who had been exposed to COVID-19. The rearrangement joined TRBV3-1 (or the pseudogene TRBV3-2) to TRBJ1-6, with 7 bases matching TRBD1. The CDR3: CASSQRYRDRSFPLNSPLHF. The DNA reads as follows: TGTGCCAGCAGCCAAAGATACCGGGACAGAAGTTTCCCACTTAATTCACCCCTCCACTTT.